This T cell receptor (beta chain) was recovered during a study of cytomegalovirus exposure and HLA in healthy donors. Study-level points and caveats: Earlier analysis looked at TCR beta V segments, and most were productive about 90% or about 30% of the time. Later, an analysis showed that TCR beta chains associated with HLA were more clonally expanded than others that were equally common.

Germline CDR1 is SGDLS and CDR2 is YYNGEE. Between the trimmed V and J ends, which lost 4 bases and 0 bases, there was a span of 10 bases. This CDR3 contains 14 residues. Worth noting for this clone: Its antigen remains unidentified.

PCR amplification relied on 60 Vbeta primers (plus 13 Jbeta primers). Under the authors' procedure: Unique TCR beta chains totaled about 78 million in a later count, with approximately 10 million of them shared. Method: immunoSEQ multiplex PCR; TCRdb's copy keeps in-frame clones and lacks some. The V and J calls and clone size were taken over from that table, and D and trimming were inferred from the DNA. The sample records over 200,000 clones, 82% being singletons. V is TRBV9 and J is TRBJ1-1, with D unresolved. Specimen: PBMCs. The TCR sequence derives from a woman in her thirties or forties in good health and CMV-seropositive. CDR3 residues: CASSTAGLNTEAFF. CDR3 coding DNA: TGTGCCAGCAGCACAGCGGGGTTGAACACTGAAGCTTTCTTT.